This T cell receptor beta chain derives from a study of blood T cell repertoires in COVID-19 (dated by TCRdb to about 2020). Some background on the complete study: Samples covering the acute and convalescent phases of COVID-19 were provided by collaborators in the United States, Italy and Spain. HLA class I and class II types, where available, came from metadata supplied by the sample provider rather than from assay-based typing. The repertoires were released in a freely available public database intended as a resource for research on the immune response to SARS-CoV-2. The prospective study material was composed of cDNA or gDNA derived from T cells, B-cell-depleted T cells, or PBMCs. The samples were drawn from the first 160 participants of the ongoing ImmuneRACE study and from 950 to 1,500 subjects provided by 6 global collaborators. Nearly every sample came with metadata listing a de-identified subject ID, COVID-19 status, age in years and sex. The dataset comprised deeply sampled blood TCRbeta repertoires from subjects exposed to, actively infected with, or recovered from COVID-19. What the study reported, not specific to this receptor: The amount of clinical and demographic metadata varied by source and participant and was provided uncurated.

TCRbeta CDR3 regions were amplified from genomic DNA by means of the immunoSEQ Assay, a bias-controlled multiplex PCR. Processing in the source paper ran as follows. Nucleated cell counts per sample were estimated from amplification of reference gene primers within the assay. Sequence reads were collapsed and filtered to measure the absolute abundance of every unique TCRbeta CDR3 rearrangement. For each sample, productive Simpson clonality was calculated as the square root of Simpson's diversity index over productive rearrangements. TCRdb stores this immuneACCESS table with in-frame sequences only. Part of the clones is absent; in the studies checked, under half of the shortfall reflects unresolved V genes, and no reason is known for the rest. That table is the source of V, J and clone size, and D and trimming were worked out from the DNA. The sample has around 150,000 clones on record, roughly four fifths of them singletons. Clones ranked in the top ten supply approximately 9.9% of the sample.

V is cut by 3 bases and J by 4 bases, and the space between the germline ends is 9 bases. The CDR3 contains 13 residues, cysteine and phenylalanine counted. The read is trimmed to its CDR3 DNA, 39 bases read in frame from base 1. Taken from the germline V gene, the CDR1 and CDR2 loops are MGHRA and YSYEKL. Whole blood was collected in K2EDTA tubes by collaborating institutions according to the institutions' own protocols. Collaborator samples were shipped for TCRbeta analysis as frozen whole blood, isolated PBMCs, or DNA extracted from either sample type. The table lists this clone with a few counts. It has no known antigen specificity. Base qualities are not recorded, but no much larger clone differs from it by a single base.

Specimen: peripheral blood. Here the chain combines TRBV4-1 and TRBJ1-2, with the D segment identity uncertain. This clonotype was sampled from a man between 60 and 70 years old with active or convalescent COVID-19. The nucleotides are TGCGCCAGCAGCCAGACCGGGTCCTATGGCTACACCTTC. Its amino acids are CASSQTGSYGYTF.